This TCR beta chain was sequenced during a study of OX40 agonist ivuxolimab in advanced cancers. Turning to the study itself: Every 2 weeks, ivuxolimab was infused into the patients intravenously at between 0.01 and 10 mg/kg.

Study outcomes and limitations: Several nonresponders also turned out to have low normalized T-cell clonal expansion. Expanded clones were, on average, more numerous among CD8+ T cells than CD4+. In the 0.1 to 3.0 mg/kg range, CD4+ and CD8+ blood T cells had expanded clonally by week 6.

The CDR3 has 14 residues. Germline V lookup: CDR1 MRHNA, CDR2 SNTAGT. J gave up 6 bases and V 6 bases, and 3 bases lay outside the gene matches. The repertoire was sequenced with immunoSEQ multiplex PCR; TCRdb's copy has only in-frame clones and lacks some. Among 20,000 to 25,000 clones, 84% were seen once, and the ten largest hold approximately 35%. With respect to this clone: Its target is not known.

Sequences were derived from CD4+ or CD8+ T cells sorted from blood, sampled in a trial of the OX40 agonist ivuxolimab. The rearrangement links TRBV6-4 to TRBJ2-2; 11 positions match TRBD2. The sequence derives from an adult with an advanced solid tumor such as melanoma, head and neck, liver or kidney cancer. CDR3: CASRLAGDAGELFF. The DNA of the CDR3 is TGTGCCAGCAGACTAGCGGGAGATGCCGGGGAGCTGTTTTTT.